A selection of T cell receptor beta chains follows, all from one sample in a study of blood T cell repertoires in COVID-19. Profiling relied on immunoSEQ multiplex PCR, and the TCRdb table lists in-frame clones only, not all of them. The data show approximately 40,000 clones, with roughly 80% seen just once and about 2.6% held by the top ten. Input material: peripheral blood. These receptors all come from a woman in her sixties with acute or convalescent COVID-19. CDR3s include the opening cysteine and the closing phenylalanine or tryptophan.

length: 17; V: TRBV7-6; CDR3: CASSLEAGDSSYNEQFF
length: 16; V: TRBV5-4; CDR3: CASSRGTSGSRDIQYF
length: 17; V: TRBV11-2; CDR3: CASSPPTPNFLENTQYF
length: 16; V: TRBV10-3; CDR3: CAISATTGRANYGYTF
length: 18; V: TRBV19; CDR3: CASSNTRSRGLNTGELFF
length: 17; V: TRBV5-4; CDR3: CASSLSDGLPTNEKLFF
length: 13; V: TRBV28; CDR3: CAGRGPGNTEAFF
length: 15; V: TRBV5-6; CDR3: CASSSILSGIYEQYF
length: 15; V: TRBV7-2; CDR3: CASSLAARAWYGYTF
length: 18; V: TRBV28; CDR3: CASRPDRAFISSNQPQHF
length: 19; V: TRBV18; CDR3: CASSPAGTRFDRNYNEQFF
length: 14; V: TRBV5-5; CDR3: CASSLRYGNTEAFF
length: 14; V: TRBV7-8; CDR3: CASSFVTGGREQYF
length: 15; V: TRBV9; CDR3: CASSVEPSGDNEQFF
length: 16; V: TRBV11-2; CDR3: CASSLELRNHYNEQFF
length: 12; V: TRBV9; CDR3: CASSVNQETQYF
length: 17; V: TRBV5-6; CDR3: CASSLPGQGAANYGYTF
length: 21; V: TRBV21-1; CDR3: CASSFRPGTSGTGSGTDTQYF
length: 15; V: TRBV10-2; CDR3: CAGRRGGGGQDEQFF
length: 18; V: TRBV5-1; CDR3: CASSLAGAGRINYNEQFF
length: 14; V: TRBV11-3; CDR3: CASSSGGERDTQYF
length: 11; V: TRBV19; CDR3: CASRWGAEQYF
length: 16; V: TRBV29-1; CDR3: CSVEGVAGGASYEQYF
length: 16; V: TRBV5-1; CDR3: CASSGGQGRGTGELFF
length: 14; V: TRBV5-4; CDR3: CASSLATGRYGYTF
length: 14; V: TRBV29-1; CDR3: CSVNTGTANQPQHF
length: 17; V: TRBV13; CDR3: CASSRRSQGRSYNEQFF
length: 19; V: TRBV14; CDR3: CASSQGGLAGGLNTGELFF
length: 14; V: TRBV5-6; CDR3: CASSLDPRDTEAFF
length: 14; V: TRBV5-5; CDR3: CASSPGGGNEKLFF
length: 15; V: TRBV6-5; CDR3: CASSYPRTAPYEQYF
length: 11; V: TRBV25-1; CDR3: CASSENRGYTF
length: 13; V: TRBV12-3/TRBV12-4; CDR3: CASSFLSNEKLFF
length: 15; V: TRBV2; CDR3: CASSILAGGTDTQYF
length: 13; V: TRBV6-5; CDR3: CASTRQSNTEAFF
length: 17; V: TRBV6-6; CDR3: CASTRTGGQTASYGYTF
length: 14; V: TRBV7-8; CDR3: CASGTGAKNQPQHF
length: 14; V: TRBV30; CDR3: CAWSPNLSGGELFF
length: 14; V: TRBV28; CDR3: CASSIKGGFYGYTF
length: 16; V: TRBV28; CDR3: CVSSSHTSTGDETQYF
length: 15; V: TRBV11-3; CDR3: CASSPGTGGNTEAFF
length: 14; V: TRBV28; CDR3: CASSSNRRTYEQYF
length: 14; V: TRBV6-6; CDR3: CASRFSQKNTEAFF
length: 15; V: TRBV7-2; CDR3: CASGAYRGSVDTQYF
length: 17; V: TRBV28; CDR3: CASSSPGTGPPNYGYTF
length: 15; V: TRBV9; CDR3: CASSASTGTMEKLFF
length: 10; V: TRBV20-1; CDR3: CSASLDEQFF
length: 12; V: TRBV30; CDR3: CARGPPNYGYTF
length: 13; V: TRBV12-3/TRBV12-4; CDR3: CASYSMRDYGYTF
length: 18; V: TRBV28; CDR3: CASSFRQGARYSVNEQFF
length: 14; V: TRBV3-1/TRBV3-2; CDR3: CASSQVTGNSEQYF